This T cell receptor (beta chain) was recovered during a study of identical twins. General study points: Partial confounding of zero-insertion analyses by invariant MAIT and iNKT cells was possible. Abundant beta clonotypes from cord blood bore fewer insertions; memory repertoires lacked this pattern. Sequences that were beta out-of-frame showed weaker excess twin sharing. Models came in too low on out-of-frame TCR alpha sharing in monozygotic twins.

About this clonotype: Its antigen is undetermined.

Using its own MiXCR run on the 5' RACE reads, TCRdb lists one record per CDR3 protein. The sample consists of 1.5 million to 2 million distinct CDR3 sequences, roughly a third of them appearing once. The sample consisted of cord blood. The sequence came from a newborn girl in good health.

CDR3 residues: CSVSDRGPSLFGYTF. The CDR3 bases are TGCAGTGTTTCGGACAGGGGGCCCTCGCTATTTGGCTACACCTTC. This chain joins TRBV20-1 and TRBJ1-2; 11 positions match TRBD1. This CDR3 has 15 amino acids. Germline loops: CDR1 DFQATT, CDR2 SNEGSKA (reference sequence). Trimming at V came to 7 bases and at J to 7 bases, leaving 14 bases not matched to a gene.